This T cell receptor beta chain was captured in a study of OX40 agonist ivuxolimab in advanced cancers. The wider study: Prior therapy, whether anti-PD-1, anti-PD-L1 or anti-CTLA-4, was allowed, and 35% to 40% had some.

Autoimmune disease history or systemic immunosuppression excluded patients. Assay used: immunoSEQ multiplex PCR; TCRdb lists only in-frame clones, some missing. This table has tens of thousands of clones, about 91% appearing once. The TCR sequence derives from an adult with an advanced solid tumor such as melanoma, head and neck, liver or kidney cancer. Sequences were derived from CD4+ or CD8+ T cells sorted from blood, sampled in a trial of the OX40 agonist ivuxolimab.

As DNA, the CDR3 is TGTGCCAGCATTTCGGTGTCGGCGGTTTACAGGAATCAGCCCCAGCATTTT. Protein: CASISVSAVYRNQPQHF. The chain uses TRBV28 and TRBJ1-5; tentative D call: TRBD1 (5 bases). The germline CDR1 and CDR2 sequences are MDHEN and SYDVKM. V was clipped by 7 bases and J by 4 bases, with 23 bases between them. This CDR3 has 17 amino acids.